These 27 T cell receptor beta chains were sequenced from one sample in a study of T cell responses to AZD1222 COVID-19 vaccine. The protocol was immunoSEQ multiplex PCR, while the TCRdb copy is restricted to in-frame clones and leaves out a portion. This repertoire shows over 120,000 clones, 80% to 95% found once; its top ten account for more than 3%. Sequencing was performed on peripheral blood, taken on day 0 of AZD1222 vaccination. The receptors originated from an adult in good health.

This clone was found once. This chain uses TRBV9 with TRBJ2-7; D gene ambiguous. This CDR3 region has 14 residues. The germline V gene encodes CDR1 SGDLS and CDR2 YYNGEE. V was clipped by 0 bases and J by 0 bases, with 7 bases between them. The CDR3 DNA reads TGTGCCAGCAGCGTAGCAAGCACCTCCTACGAGCAGTACTTC. Protein: CASSVASTSYEQYF. The full variable domain, completed using reference TRBV9 and TRBJ2-7, is DSGVTQTPKHLITATGQRVTLRCSPRSGDLSVYWYQQSLDQGLQFLIQYYNGEERAKGNILERFSAQQFPDLHSELNLSSLELGDSALYFCASSVASTSYEQYFGPGTRLTVT.

This chain links TRBV5-6 with TRBJ2-2, with 8 positions matching TRBD1. The CDR3 runs 14 residues. Germline lookup yields CDR1 SGHDT and CDR2 YYEEEE. Unmatched junction bases numbered 4, after V lost 6 bases and J lost 3 bases. CDR3 in amino acids: CASNGQGYTGELFF. CDR3 nucleotides: TGTGCCAGCAATGGACAGGGCTACACCGGGGAGCTGTTTTTT.

A few counts support this clone. This sequence joins TRBV7-9 and TRBJ2-1; no reliable D call. The V gene's germline CDR1 is SEHNR and CDR2 FQNEAQ (reference sequence). The CDR3 runs to 13 residues. Between the trimmed V and J ends, which lost 6 bases and 4 bases, there was a span of 10 bases. CDR3 region: CASSVQQYNEQFF. The CDR3 DNA reads as TGTGCCAGCAGTGTACAGCAATACAATGAGCAGTTCTTC.

This clone was observed once. V usage is TRBV21-1 and J usage is TRBJ2-7; the table's TRBD1 call for D was not verified on the DNA. TRBV21-1 constitutes a pseudogene. CDR3 length: 14 amino acids. The CDR3 nucleotides read TGTGCCAGCAGCGCGACCCCCCAGGGCTACGAGCAGTACTTC. Residues: CASSATPQGYEQYF.

The rearrangement links TRBV6-5 to TRBJ1-1; 7 nucleotides match TRBD1. V trimming: 2 bases; J trimming: 6 bases; junction bases outside the gene matches: 12. The CDR3 covers 16 residues. Germline values: CDR1 MNHEY, CDR2 SVGAGI. The CDR3 loop is CASSYLRPRQGAEAFF. Written as DNA, the CDR3 is TGTGCCAGCAGTTACCTCAGGCCCAGACAGGGTGCTGAAGCTTTCTTT.

The V gene is TRBV6-5, the J gene TRBJ2-7; perhaps TRBD1 as D (7 bases). Germline V gene lookup returns CDR1 MNHEY and CDR2 SVGAGI. The CDR3 runs 15 residues. V was cut by 6 bases and J by 0 bases, with 15 bases left in between. The CDR3 nucleotides are TGTGCCAGCAGGACTAGGGGGCCGAGCTCCTACGAGCAGTACTTC. Translating gives CASRTRGPSSYEQYF.

This chain links TRBV7-8 with TRBJ1-1; a possible D gene is TRBD1 (5 bases). Germline V lookup: CDR1 SGHVS, CDR2 FQNEAQ. The germline V and J ends were trimmed by 2 bases and 4 bases, with 8 bases remaining between them. The CDR3 spans 13 residues. The CDR3 coding sequence is TGTGCCAGCAGCTTAAGGGGCGTCACTGAAGCTTTCTTT. Translation: CASSLRGVTEAFF.

Concerning this clone itself: Other DNA sequences of this sample code for an identical CDR3. This sequence joins TRBV18 and TRBJ2-5; unclear D gene. The CDR3 covers 11 residues. Deletions cut 4 bases from V and 2 bases from J, with 2 bases between. Germline lookup yields CDR1 KGHSH and CDR2 LQKENI. In DNA, the CDR3 is TGTGCCAGCTCACTTCAAGAGACCCAGTACTTC. Amino acid sequence: CASSLQETQYF.

The chain joins TRBV9 to TRBJ1-5; D ambiguous. Germline V gene lookup returns CDR1 SGDLS and CDR2 YYNGEE. CDR3 size: 14 residues. Trimming took off 0 bases at V and 2 bases at J, with 6 bases between the two ends. The CDR3 region has the DNA TGTGCCAGCAGCGTAGAAGGTGGCAATCAGCCCCAGCATTTT. Protein product: CASSVEGGNQPQHF.

This chain connects TRBV9 to TRBJ1-2; 7 bases fit TRBD1. This CDR3 contains 12 residues. Germline-derived CDR1 and CDR2 are SGDLS and YYNGEE. V was pared by 7 bases and J by 8 bases, with 8 bases of the junction left unmatched. CDR3 bases: TGTGCCAGCGAGGCAGGGGGATGGGGCTACACCTTC. Translation gives CASEAGGWGYTF.

The chain joins TRBV7-8 to TRBJ2-7; D is unclear. Germline CDR1 and CDR2: SGHVS and FQNEAQ. The CDR3 is 14 residues long. Trimming cost V 2 bases and J 2 bases, with 10 bases left between them. The CDR3 region is CASSLPGSAYEQYF. In DNA form, the CDR3 reads TGTGCCAGCAGCTTACCCGGGTCCGCCTACGAGCAGTACTTC.

The chain combines TRBV24-1 with TRBJ2-2; D is ambiguous. Trimming removed 1 base at V and 0 bases at J, with 14 bases between. The CDR3 sequence is 18 residues long. The V gene's germline CDR1 is KGHDR and CDR2 SFDVKD. The CDR3 reads CATSDFTVADANTGELFF. The CDR3 DNA reads as TGTGCCACCAGTGATTTCACGGTGGCGGACGCGAACACCGGGGAGCTGTTTTTT.

This clone showed up just a few times. J is TRBJ2-7 and V is TRBV28, with D perhaps TRBD1 or TRBD2 (5 bases each). Per the germline V gene, CDR1 is MDHEN and CDR2 is SYDVKM. This CDR3 is 11 amino acids long. The V end lost 4 bases, the J end lost 7 bases, and 8 bases lay between the germline ends. The CDR3 nucleotides are TGTGCCAGCAGTTACAGGACTGAGCAGTACTTC. As protein: CASSYRTEQYF.

The chain combines TRBV10-2 with TRBJ2-7, with 9 bases matching TRBD2. The length of the CDR3 is 15 residues. The ends lost 5 bases at V and 4 bases at J; junction bases unmatched: 9. Germline CDR1 is WSHSY and CDR2 is SAAADI. The CDR3 DNA follows: TGCGCCAGCAGTCTAATAGCGGGAGTGGAATACGAGCAGTACTTC. Its protein product is CASSLIAGVEYEQYF.

The rearrangement joins TRBV5-4 to TRBJ1-1; 7 bases are shared with TRBD1. The CDR3 length is 14 residues. Germline-derived CDR1 and CDR2 are SGHNT and YYREEE (reference sequence). The trim removed 4 bases at V and 0 bases at J, leaving 3 bases unmatched. DNA of the CDR3: TGTGCCAGCAGCCGGACAGGTATGAACACTGAAGCTTTCTTT. This encodes CASSRTGMNTEAFF.

J is TRBJ2-2 and V is TRBV13, with D perhaps TRBD1 (5 bases). Per germline, CDR1 PRHDT and CDR2 FYEKMQ (reference sequence). There are 19 residues in the CDR3. Trimming pared 2 bases from V and 3 bases from J, leaving 22 bases between. The CDR3 spells CASSLLKGPTSIDTGELFF. CDR3 coding DNA: TGTGCCAGCAGCTTACTCAAGGGGCCCACCTCCATCGACACCGGGGAGCTGTTTTTT.

The chain joins TRBV7-2 to TRBJ2-1, with a tentative D call TRBD2 (5 bases). CDR1 SGHTA and CDR2 FQGNSA come from the germline V gene. The CDR3 length is 15 residues. The ends were cut back, 6 bases at V and 6 bases at J, with 18 bases in the middle. The CDR3 reads CASRRAPNLGNEQFF. Here the CDR3 DNA reads TGTGCCAGCAGGAGGGCGCCGAACCTGGGCAATGAGCAGTTCTTC.

V is TRBV19 and J is TRBJ2-3, with D possibly matching TRBD2 (5 bases). The V gene lost 10 bases and the J gene lost 2 bases, with 13 bases spanning the gap. CDR3 length equals 13 residues. CDR1 is LNHDA and CDR2 is SQIVND in the germline V gene (reference sequence). CDR3 loop: CATSAGHTDTQYF. Written as DNA, the CDR3 is TGTGCCACCTCGGCGGGCCACACAGATACGCAGTATTTT. The whole variable domain, remainder taken from reference TRBV19 and TRBJ2-3, is DGGITQSPKYLFRKEGQNVTLSCEQNLNHDAMYWYRQDPGQGLRLIYYSQIVNDFQKGDIAEGYSVSREKKESFPLTVTSAQKNPTAFYLCATSAGHTDTQYFGPGTRLTVL.

J is TRBJ2-1 and V is TRBV7-8; TRBD2 agrees at 7 bases. The CDR3 spans 15 residues. Germline CDR1 and CDR2: SGHVS and FQNEAQ. V shed 5 bases and J 7 bases; nucleotides not matched to a gene: 11. The CDR3 DNA follows: TGTGCCAGCAGCCCGCGCGAGGCCGGGAGGAATGAGCAGTTCTTC. Protein product: CASSPREAGRNEQFF.

V usage is TRBV7-9 and J usage is TRBJ1-1; D is unresolved. Germline lookup yields CDR1 SEHNR and CDR2 FQNEAQ (reference sequence). V was pared by 11 bases and J by 7 bases, with 26 bases between. CDR3 length: 15 amino acids. CDR3 nucleotides: TGTGCCGGCCAGCGTAGCGGGGAGGGTCGGGGTGAAGCTTTCTTT. Amino acids: CAGQRSGEGRGEAFF.

This clone has a handful of counts. CDR3: CASSPPSALAGEAEQYF. CDR3 nucleotides: TGTGCCAGCTCACCACCCTCAGCACTAGCGGGGGAAGCCGAGCAGTACTTC. The J gene is TRBJ2-7, the V gene TRBV18; 11 bases fit TRBD2. J lost 6 bases, V lost 0 bases, and 10 bases had no gene match. The germline V gene encodes CDR1 KGHSH and CDR2 LQKENI. The CDR3 totals 17 residues.

As DNA, the CDR3 is TGTGCCAGCAGCTTCTGGACAGGGAAAAACATTCAGTACTTC. It yields the protein CASSFWTGKNIQYF. V usage is TRBV28 and J usage is TRBJ2-4, with 8 bases fitting TRBD1. Germline V CDR1 and CDR2: MDHEN, SYDVKM. The CDR3 has 14 amino acids. V trimming: 6 bases; J trimming: 4 bases; junction bases outside the gene matches: 5. Filled out from reference TRBV28 and TRBJ2-4, the complete variable domain reads DVKVTQSSRYLVKRTGEKVFLECVQDMDHENMFWYRQDPGLGLRLIYFSYDVKMKEKGDIPEGYSVSREKKERFSLILESASTNQTSMYLCASSFWTGKNIQYFGAGTRLSVL.

The genes are TRBV10-2 and TRBJ2-7, with no clear D. Germline V CDR1 and CDR2: WSHSY, SAAADI. The V end lost 6 bases, the J end lost 3 bases, and 21 bases lay between the germline ends. The CDR3 length is 16 residues. For the CDR3, the DNA is TGCGCCAGCAGGCAGACAACTACCCATAAGAACTACGAGCAGTACTTC. It encodes CASRQTTTHKNYEQYF.

This rearrangement joins TRBV5-4 to TRBJ2-5, with 7 nucleotides matching TRBD1. Looked up from germline, CDR1 is SGHNT and CDR2 is YYREEE (reference sequence). J was trimmed by 4 bases and V by 2 bases; bases with no gene match: 2. The CDR3 loop spans 13 amino acids. This CDR3 is CASSLPGGETQYF. CDR3 DNA sequence: TGTGCCAGCAGCTTACCAGGGGGAGAGACCCAGTACTTC.

The genes are TRBV27 and TRBJ1-5; 7 bases line up with TRBD1. From germline, CDR1 is MNHEY and CDR2 SMNVEV (reference sequence). The CDR3 spans 15 residues. Trimming cost V 3 bases and J 2 bases; bases outside gene matches: 4. This CDR3 is CASSFSGTGNQPQHF. CDR3 sequence (DNA): TGTGCCAGCAGTTTTTCCGGGACAGGCAATCAGCCCCAGCATTTT.

This clone has more than one count but fewer than ten. The chain couples TRBV21-1 to TRBJ1-2. TRBV21-1 is labeled a pseudogene. The CDR3 runs 14 residues. CDR3 in amino acids: CASSPPGGSYGYTF. In nucleotides, the CDR3 is TGTGCCAGCAGTCCCCCGGGGGGCAGCTATGGCTACACCTTC.

The rearrangement uses TRBV11-2 and TRBJ2-1; D is tentatively TRBD1 or TRBD2 (6 bases each). The CDR3 is 15 amino acids. Looked up from germline, CDR1 is SGHAT and CDR2 is FQNNGV. The V and J ends lost 4 bases and 9 bases respectively, with 19 bases between them. CDR3 in DNA: TGTGCCAGCAGCTATGGGACGACCGGGGGCACTGAGCAGTTCTTC. Translating gives CASSYGTTGGTEQFF.